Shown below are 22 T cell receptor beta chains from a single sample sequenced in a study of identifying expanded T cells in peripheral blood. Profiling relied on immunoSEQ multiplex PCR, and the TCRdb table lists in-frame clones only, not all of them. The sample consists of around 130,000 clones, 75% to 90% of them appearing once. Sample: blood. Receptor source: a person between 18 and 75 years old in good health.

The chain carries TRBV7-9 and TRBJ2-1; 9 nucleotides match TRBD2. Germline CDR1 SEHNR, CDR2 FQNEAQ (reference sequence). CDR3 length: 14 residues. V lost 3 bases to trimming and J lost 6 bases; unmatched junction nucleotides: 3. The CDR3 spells CASSFFSGGNEQFF. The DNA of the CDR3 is TGTGCCAGCAGCTTTTTTAGCGGGGGCAATGAGCAGTTCTTC. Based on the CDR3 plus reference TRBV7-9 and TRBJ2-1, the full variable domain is DTGVSQNPRHKITKRGQNVTFRCDPISEHNRLYWYRQTLGQGPEFLTYFQNEAQLEKSRLLSDRFSAERPKGSFSTLEIQRTEQGDSAMYLCASSFFSGGNEQFFGPGTRLTVL.

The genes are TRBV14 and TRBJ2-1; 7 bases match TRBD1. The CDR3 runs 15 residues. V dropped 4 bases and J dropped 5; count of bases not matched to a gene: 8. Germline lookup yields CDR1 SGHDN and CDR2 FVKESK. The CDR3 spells CASSPIGQADNEQFF. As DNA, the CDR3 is TGTGCCAGCAGCCCTATTGGACAGGCGGACAATGAGCAGTTCTTC.

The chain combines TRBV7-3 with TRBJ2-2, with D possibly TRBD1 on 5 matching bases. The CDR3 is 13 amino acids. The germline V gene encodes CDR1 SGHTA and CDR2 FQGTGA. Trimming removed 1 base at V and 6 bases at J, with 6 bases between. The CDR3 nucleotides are TGTGCCAGCAGCTTAATAGGGGCCGGGGAGCTGTTTTTT. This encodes CASSLIGAGELFF.

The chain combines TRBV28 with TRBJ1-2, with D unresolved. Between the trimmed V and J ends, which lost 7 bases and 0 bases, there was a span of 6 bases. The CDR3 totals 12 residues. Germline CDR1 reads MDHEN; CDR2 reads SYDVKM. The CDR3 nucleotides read TGTGCCAGCAAGGTTACTAACTATGGCTACACCTTC. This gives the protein CASKVTNYGYTF.

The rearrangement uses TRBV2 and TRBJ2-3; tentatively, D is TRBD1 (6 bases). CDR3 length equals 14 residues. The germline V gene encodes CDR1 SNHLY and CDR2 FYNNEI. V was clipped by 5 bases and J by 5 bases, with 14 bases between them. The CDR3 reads CASSPRDTQDTQYF. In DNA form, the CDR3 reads TGTGCCAGCAGTCCCCGGGACACTCAAGATACGCAGTATTTT.

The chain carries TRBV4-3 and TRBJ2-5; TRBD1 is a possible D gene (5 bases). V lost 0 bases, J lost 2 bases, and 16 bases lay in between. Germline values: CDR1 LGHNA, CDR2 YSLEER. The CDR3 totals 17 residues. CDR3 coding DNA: TGCGCCAGCAGCCAAGATTGGGGCGGTTTGACTCAAGAGACCCAGTACTTC. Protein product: CASSQDWGGLTQETQYF.

This CDR3 reads CSARGVEAFF. The CDR3 nucleotides are TGCAGTGCTAGAGGGGTTGAAGCTTTCTTT. The V gene is TRBV20-1, the J gene TRBJ1-1; D unresolved. Germline V gene lookup returns CDR1 DFQATT and CDR2 SNEGSKA (reference sequence). Trimming removed 1 base from V and 7 bases from J, with 4 bases in between. The CDR3 is 10 amino acids.

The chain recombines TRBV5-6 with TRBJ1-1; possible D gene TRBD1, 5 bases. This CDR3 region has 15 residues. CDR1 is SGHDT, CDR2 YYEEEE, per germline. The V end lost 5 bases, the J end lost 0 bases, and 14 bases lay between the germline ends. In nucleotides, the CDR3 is TGTGCCAGCAGTTTTTTCCAGGGAGTGAACACTGAAGCTTTCTTT. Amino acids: CASSFFQGVNTEAFF.

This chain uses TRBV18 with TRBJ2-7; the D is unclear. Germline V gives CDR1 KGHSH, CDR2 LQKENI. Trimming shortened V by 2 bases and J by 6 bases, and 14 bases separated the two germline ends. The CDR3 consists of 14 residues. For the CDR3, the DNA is TGTGCCAGCTCACCAGTTGCAGACGGGTTCGAGCAGTACTTC. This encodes CASSPVADGFEQYF.

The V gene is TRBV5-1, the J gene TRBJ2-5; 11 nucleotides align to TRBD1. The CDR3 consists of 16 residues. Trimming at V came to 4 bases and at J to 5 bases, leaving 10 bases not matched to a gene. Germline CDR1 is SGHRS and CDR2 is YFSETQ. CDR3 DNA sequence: TGCGCCAGCAGCCCCATCAGCGGGACAGGGGGTGAGACCCAGTACTTC. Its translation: CASSPISGTGGETQYF.

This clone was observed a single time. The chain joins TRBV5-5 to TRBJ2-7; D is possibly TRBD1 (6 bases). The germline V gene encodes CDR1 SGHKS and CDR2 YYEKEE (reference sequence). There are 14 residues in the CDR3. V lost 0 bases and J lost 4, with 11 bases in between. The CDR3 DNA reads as TGTGCCAGCAGCTTGGGACAGGCAATATACGAGCAGTACTTC. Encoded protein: CASSLGQAIYEQYF.

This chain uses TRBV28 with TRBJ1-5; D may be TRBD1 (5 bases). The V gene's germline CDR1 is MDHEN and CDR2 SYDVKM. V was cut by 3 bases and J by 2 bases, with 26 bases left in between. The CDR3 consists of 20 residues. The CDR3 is CASSFIGVGQWPLGNQPQHF. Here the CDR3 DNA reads TGTGCCAGCAGTTTCATCGGAGTCGGACAATGGCCTCTGGGCAATCAGCCCCAGCATTTT.

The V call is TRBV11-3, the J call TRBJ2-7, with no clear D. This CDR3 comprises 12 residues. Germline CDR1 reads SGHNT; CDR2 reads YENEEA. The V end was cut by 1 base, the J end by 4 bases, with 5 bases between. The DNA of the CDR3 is TGTGCCAGCAGCTTAGGCAGATACGAGCAGTACTTC. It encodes CASSLGRYEQYF. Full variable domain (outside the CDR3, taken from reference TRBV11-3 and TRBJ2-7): EAGVVQSPRYKIIEKKQPVAFWCNPISGHNTLYWYLQNLGQGPELLIRYENEEAVDDSQLPKDRFSAERLKGVDSTLKIQPAELGDSAVYLCASSLGRYEQYFGPGTRLTVT.

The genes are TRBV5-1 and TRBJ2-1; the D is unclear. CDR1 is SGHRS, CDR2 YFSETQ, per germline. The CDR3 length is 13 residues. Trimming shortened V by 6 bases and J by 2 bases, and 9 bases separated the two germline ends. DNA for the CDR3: TGCGCCAGCACCACCGAGCCCTACAATGAGCAGTTCTTC. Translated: CASTTEPYNEQFF.

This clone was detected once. CDR3 DNA sequence: TGCGCCAGCAGCCAAGGGTTCATCCGGGGGACTGAAGCTTTCTTT. This encodes CASSQGFIRGTEAFF. The chain combines TRBV4-3 with TRBJ1-1; D possibly corresponds to TRBD1 (5 bases). The ends were cut back, 1 base at V and 5 bases at J, with 14 bases in the middle. This CDR3 region has 15 residues. Germline CDR1 LGHNA, CDR2 YSLEER.

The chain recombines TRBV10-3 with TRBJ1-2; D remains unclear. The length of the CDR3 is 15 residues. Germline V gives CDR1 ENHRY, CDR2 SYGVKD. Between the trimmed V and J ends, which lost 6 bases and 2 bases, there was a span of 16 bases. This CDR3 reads CAISRAVSGNYGYTF. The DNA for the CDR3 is TGTGCCATCAGCCGGGCCGTCTCGGGCAACTATGGCTACACCTTC.

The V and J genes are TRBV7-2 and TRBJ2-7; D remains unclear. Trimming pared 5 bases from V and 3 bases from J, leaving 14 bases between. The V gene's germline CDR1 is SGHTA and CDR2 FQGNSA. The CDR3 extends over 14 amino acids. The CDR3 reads CASSLTSDLYEQYF. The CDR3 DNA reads TGTGCCAGCAGCCTAACCTCGGACCTCTACGAGCAGTACTTC. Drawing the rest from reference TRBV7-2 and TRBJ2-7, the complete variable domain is GAGVSQSPSNKVTEKGKDVELRCDPISGHTALYWYRQSLGQGLEFLIYFQGNSAPDKSGLPSDRFSAERTGGSVSTLTIQRTQQEDSAVYLCASSLTSDLYEQYFGPGTRLTVT.

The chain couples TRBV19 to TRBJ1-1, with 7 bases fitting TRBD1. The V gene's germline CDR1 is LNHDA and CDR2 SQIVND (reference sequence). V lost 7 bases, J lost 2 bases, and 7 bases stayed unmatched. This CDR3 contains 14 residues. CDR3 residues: CASTRDSANTEAFF. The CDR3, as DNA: TGTGCCAGTACCCGGGACAGCGCAAACACTGAAGCTTTCTTT.

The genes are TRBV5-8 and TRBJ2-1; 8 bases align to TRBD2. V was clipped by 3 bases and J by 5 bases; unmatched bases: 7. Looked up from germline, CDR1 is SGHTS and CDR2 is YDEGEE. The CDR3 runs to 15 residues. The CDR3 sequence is CASSSPAAGDNEQFF. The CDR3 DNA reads TGTGCCAGCAGCTCCCCTGCAGCGGGAGACAATGAGCAGTTCTTC.

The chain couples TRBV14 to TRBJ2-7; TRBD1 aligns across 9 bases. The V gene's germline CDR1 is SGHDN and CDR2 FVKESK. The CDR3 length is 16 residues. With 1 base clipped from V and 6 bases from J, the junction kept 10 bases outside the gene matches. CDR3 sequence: CASSQVAGTGLGEQYF. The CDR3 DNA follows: TGTGCCAGCAGCCAAGTGGCCGGGACAGGGTTGGGCGAGCAGTACTTC.

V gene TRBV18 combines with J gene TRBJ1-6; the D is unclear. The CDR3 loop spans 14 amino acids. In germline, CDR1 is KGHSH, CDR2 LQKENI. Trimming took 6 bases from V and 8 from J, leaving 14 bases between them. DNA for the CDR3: TGTGCCAGCTCCCCTGGGGAAACCTATTCACCCCTCCACTTT. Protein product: CASSPGETYSPLHF.

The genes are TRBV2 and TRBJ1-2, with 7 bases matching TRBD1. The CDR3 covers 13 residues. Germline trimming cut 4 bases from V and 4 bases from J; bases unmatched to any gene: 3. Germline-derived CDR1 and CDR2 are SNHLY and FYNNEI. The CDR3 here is CASSGGQFYGYTF. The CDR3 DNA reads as TGTGCCAGCAGTGGGGGACAGTTCTATGGCTACACCTTC. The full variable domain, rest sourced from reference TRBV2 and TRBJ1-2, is EPEVTQTPSHQVTQMGQEVILRCVPISNHLYFYWYRQILGQKVEFLVSFYNNEISEKSEIFDDQFSVERPDGSNFTLKIRSTKLEDSAMYFCASSGGQFYGYTFGSGTRLTVV.